The text below deals with one T cell receptor (beta chain). Produced via immunoSEQ multiplex PCR; TCRdb's table is partial and in-frame only. The sample contains about 110,000 clones, about 88% of which appear only once. This entry comes from a study of blood T cell repertoires in COVID-19. Across the whole study: T cells, B-cell-depleted T cells, or PBMCs supplied cDNA or gDNA.

This CDR3 comprises 15 residues. Looked up from germline, CDR1 is SGHNT and CDR2 is YENEEA. Losses at the gene ends were 5 bases for V and 6 bases for J; bases not matched to a gene: 12. The rearrangement links TRBV11-3 to TRBJ2-5, with 7 nucleotides matching TRBD2. The sequenced sample consisted of peripheral blood. This clonotype was sampled from a human donor in a cohort sampled during active COVID-19. Here the CDR3 reads CASSPGGSQGQTQYF. DNA of the CDR3: TGTGCCAGCAGCCCCGGGGGGAGCCAAGGGCAGACCCAGTACTTC.